These 19 T cell receptor beta chains share one sample of origin, sequenced in a study of human T cells and chemical hapten exposure. Time point in this sample: healthy volunteer bleed at 6 weeks. The starting material, unfractionated whole blood, was used for total RNA extraction. TCRdb re-called the RACE reads through MiXCR, storing one row per CDR3 protein. The sample yields fewer than 85,000 distinct CDR3 sequences, approximately 8.6% seen once. The sequencing input was whole blood. All receptors derive from a male donor in good health. Some clones in this sample may be carry-over from other donors' samples.

This clonotype was detected a few times. The chain combines TRBV18 with TRBJ1-1; D remains ambiguous. This CDR3 spans 13 amino acids. In germline, CDR1 is KGHSH, CDR2 LQKENI. Trimming took off 3 bases at V and 5 bases at J, with 10 bases between the two ends. The chain's CDR3 is CASSPSRETEAFF. The CDR3 coding sequence is TGTGCCAGCTCACCGTCGAGGGAAACTGAAGCTTTCTTT.

V usage is TRBV6-6 and J usage is TRBJ1-1; unclear D gene. From germline, CDR1 is MNHNY and CDR2 SVGAGI (reference sequence). The V and J ends lost 0 bases and 1 base respectively, with 12 bases between them. This CDR3 spans 16 amino acids. The CDR3 region has the DNA TGTGCCAGCAGTTACTCCCTCACGGACGGGAACACTGAAGCTTTCTTT. Encoded protein: CASSYSLTDGNTEAFF.

This clonotype was observed a handful of times. The V call is TRBV4-1, the J call TRBJ1-1; D uncertain. The CDR3 is 13 residues long. V lost 0 bases and J lost 6, with 8 bases in between. Germline loops: CDR1 MGHRA, CDR2 YSYEKL. The CDR3 DNA follows: TGCGCCAGCAGCCAAGAGGCGGGAGCTGAAGCTTTCTTT. Protein product: CASSQEAGAEAFF.

The rearrangement links TRBV3-1 to TRBJ2-3; 7 bases fit TRBD2. Germline V gene sequence: CDR1 LGHDT, CDR2 YNNKEL (reference sequence). The CDR3 length is 15 residues. V shed 3 bases, J shed 0 bases, and the junction held 3 bases outside the gene matches. CDR3 loop: CASSHAGVSTDTQYF. CDR3 in DNA: TGTGCCAGCAGCCATGCGGGAGTGAGCACAGATACGCAGTATTTT.

This clonotype has a handful of counts. The chain links TRBV29-1 to TRBJ2-7; the match to TRBD2 covers 14 bases. The CDR3 extends over 13 amino acids. The V gene end was trimmed by 6 bases and the J gene end by 12 bases; junction bases not matched to a gene: 10. The V gene's germline CDR1 is SQVTM and CDR2 ANQGSEA. The DNA for the CDR3 is TGCAGCGTGGGGGGACTAGCGGGAGCCAAACGGTACTTC. This sequence encodes CSVGGLAGAKRYF.

This clonotype was counted at least ten times. V gene TRBV20-1 combines with J gene TRBJ1-6; TRBD1 is a possible D gene (6 bases). Between the trimmed V and J ends, which lost 4 bases and 0 bases, there was a span of 10 bases. CDR1 DFQATT and CDR2 SNEGSKA come from the germline V gene (reference sequence). The CDR3 loop spans 15 amino acids. The CDR3 coding sequence is TGCAGTGCTAAGAAACAGGGCTCCTATAATTCACCCCTCCACTTT. Its protein is CSAKKQGSYNSPLHF.

This clonotype came up a few times. The CDR3 nucleotides are TGTGCCAGCAGTGCTCAACCGAAGCGGGAGTCGCGGAATGAGCAGTTCTTC. Translating gives CASSAQPKRESRNEQFF. V usage is TRBV6-1 and J usage is TRBJ2-1, with 8 bases lining up with TRBD2. Germline assignment: CDR1 MNHNS and CDR2 SASEGT. This CDR3 is built from 17 residues. Trimming removed 4 bases from V and 7 bases from J; junction bases left unmatched: 15.

The chain uses TRBV28 and TRBJ2-3; D might be TRBD1 (6 bases). V gave up 5 bases and J gave up 4 bases, with 16 bases separating them. CDR1 and CDR2 from the germline V gene are MDHEN and SYDVKM. The CDR3 is 15 residues long. The CDR3 here is CASSGLQGIADTQYF. DNA for the CDR3: TGTGCCAGCAGTGGATTGCAGGGGATTGCAGATACGCAGTATTTT. The full variable domain, completed using reference TRBV28 and TRBJ2-3, is DVKVTQSSRYLVKRTGEKVFLECVQDMDHENMFWYRQDPGLGLRLIYFSYDVKMKEKGDIPEGYSVSREKKERFSLILESASTNQTSMYLCASSGLQGIADTQYFGPGTRLTVL.

This clonotype was counted ten times or more. The chain joins TRBV12-5 to TRBJ2-5, with D perhaps TRBD1 (6 bases). V was trimmed by 6 bases and J by 2 bases, leaving 16 bases between them. CDR1 and CDR2 from the germline V gene are LGHNT and FRNRAP. The CDR3 runs 15 residues. The DNA for the CDR3 is TGTGCTAGTGGCCTACCCCCGGGACAACAAGAGACCCAGTACTTC. Amino acid sequence: CASGLPPGQQETQYF.

This clonotype was picked up many times. The J gene is TRBJ2-3, the V gene TRBV20-1, with 7 bases identical to TRBD2. J gave up 2 bases and V 5 bases, and 7 bases lay outside the gene matches. The CDR3 runs to 14 residues. The germline V gene has CDR1 DFQATT and CDR2 SNEGSKA (reference sequence). The chain's CDR3 is CSASSGGLTDTQYF. Here the CDR3 DNA reads TGCAGTGCTTCTAGCGGAGGCCTCACAGATACGCAGTATTTT.

This clonotype was detected only a few times. The V and J genes are TRBV12-5 and TRBJ2-1; 9 nucleotides align to TRBD2. Germline-derived CDR1 and CDR2 are LGHNT and FRNRAP. The CDR3 has 16 amino acids. The J segment lost 5 bases and the V segment lost 0 bases, leaving 5 bases of the junction unmatched. The CDR3, as DNA: TGTGCTAGTGGTTTGGTCCTGGGACTAGCCGACAATGAGCAGTTCTTC. Protein: CASGLVLGLADNEQFF.

This clonotype was counted many times. The chain links TRBV27 to TRBJ2-3, with D unresolved. Germline CDR1 and CDR2: MNHEY and SMNVEV (reference sequence). Trimming took off 3 bases at V and 2 bases at J, with 12 bases between the two ends. The CDR3 is 15 amino acids. CDR3 DNA sequence: TGTGCCAGCAGTTTCGCGAGTCCCTACACAGATACGCAGTATTTT. Protein product: CASSFASPYTDTQYF.

This clonotype showed up many times. V and J are TRBV5-4 and TRBJ2-7; TRBD1 matches at 8 bases. J gave up 3 bases and V 4 bases, and 12 bases lay outside the gene matches. This CDR3 comprises 16 residues. Germline V gene data show CDR1 as SGHNT and CDR2 as YYREEE (reference sequence). CDR3 nucleotides: TGTGCCAGCAGCCTATCCCTGACGACAGGGGACTACGAGCAGTACTTC. It translates to CASSLSLTTGDYEQYF.

This clonotype was observed a few times. This chain uses TRBV29-1 with TRBJ1-1; no firm D call. The CDR3 spans 11 residues. Germline loops: CDR1 SQVTM, CDR2 ANQGSEA. Trimming cost V 0 bases and J 8 bases, with 7 bases left between them. CDR3 region: CSVEDLLEAFF. The CDR3 DNA reads TGCAGCGTTGAAGATCTCCTGGAAGCTTTCTTT. The full variable domain, its missing parts supplied by reference TRBV29-1 and TRBJ1-1, is SAVISQKPSRDICQRGTSLTIQCQVDSQVTMMFWYRQQPGQSLTLIATANQGSEATYESGFVIDKFPISRPNLTFSTLTVSNMSPEDSSIYLCSVEDLLEAFFGQGTRLTVV.

This clonotype has ten or more counts. The chain's CDR3 is CSASIRDKNTEAFF. CDR3 in DNA: TGCAGTGCTAGTATTAGGGACAAGAACACTGAAGCTTTCTTT. The rearrangement joins TRBV20-1 to TRBJ1-1, with D possibly TRBD1 on 6 matching bases. The CDR3 extends over 14 amino acids. V dropped 3 bases and J dropped 1 base, with 12 bases sitting between them. The germline gives CDR1 DFQATT, CDR2 SNEGSKA (reference sequence).

Ten or more counts support this clonotype. The rearrangement joins TRBV6-5 to TRBJ2-3; D not certain. The germline V gene encodes CDR1 MNHEY and CDR2 SVGAGI. The CDR3 totals 16 residues. Trimming removed 0 bases at V and 0 bases at J, with 10 bases between. In DNA form, the CDR3 reads TGTGCCAGCAGTTACTCTCGGGCGCCTAGCACAGATACGCAGTATTTT. It specifies CASSYSRAPSTDTQYF.

The chain is built from TRBV6-4 and TRBJ2-3; D is uncertain. The CDR3 contains 13 residues. CDR1 is MRHNA, CDR2 SNTAGT, per germline. Trimming cost V 6 bases and J 4 bases, with 11 bases left between them. Written as DNA, the CDR3 is TGTGCCAGCAGGAATATTGGGGCAGATACGCAGTATTTT. Translation: CASRNIGADTQYF.

This clonotype was seen ten or more times. The DNA of the CDR3 is TGTGCCAGCAGTGTGACAGCAACTAATGAAAAACTGTTTTTT. The encoded protein is CASSVTATNEKLFF. The chain joins TRBV5-5 to TRBJ1-4; the D gene is possibly TRBD1 (5 bases). Trimming removed 5 bases from V and 0 bases from J, with 8 bases in between. This CDR3 comprises 14 residues. Germline V CDR1 and CDR2: SGHKS, YYEKEE (reference sequence).

A remark on this clonotype: A read error may explain this, as a much larger clone is one base away. The chain combines TRBV6-4 with TRBJ2-1, with a weak D call TRBD2 (6 bases). Between the trimmed V and J ends, which lost 8 bases and 4 bases, there was a span of 18 bases. Germline CDR1 is MRHNA and CDR2 is SNTAGT. This CDR3 has 15 residues. Here the CDR3 reads CASSRGSWGYNEQFF. The CDR3 region has the DNA TGTGCCAGCTCCCGGGGGAGCTGGGGTTACAATGAGCAGTTCTTC.